The 2 T cell receptor beta chains in this list originate from one sample, sequenced in a study of CD8 T cells in ankylosing spondylitis. No antigen has been assigned to these receptors. Study findings and constraints: Seemingly distinctive of ankylosing spondylitis blood was a TCR beta motif formed by eight highly homologous variants.

TCRdb recomputed calls from the 5' RACE reads with MiXCR, one row per CDR3 protein. The sample includes 400,000 or so distinct CDR3 sequences, around 26% of them seen just once. Sequencing was carried out using blood, either unsorted or a sorted T cell fraction (not recorded which). The receptor set was obtained from a male donor with ankylosing spondylitis.

The table lists this clonotype with a few counts. J is TRBJ1-1 and V is TRBV5-1; D ambiguous. V was trimmed by 1 base and J by 10 bases, leaving 11 bases between them. Germline lookup yields CDR1 SGHRS and CDR2 YFSETQ. CDR3 length equals 12 residues. The CDR3 sequence: CASSLSGPGAFF. The CDR3 bases are TGCGCCAGCAGCTTGTCCGGGCCCGGAGCTTTCTTT.

This clonotype has a single count. CDR3 DNA: TGCAGTGCCCTCAGGCCCCCAGGGGCGAACACTGAAGCTTTCTTT. It specifies CSALRPPGANTEAFF. The gene calls are TRBV20-1 and TRBJ1-1; tentatively, D is TRBD1 (6 bases). Deletions cut 6 bases from V and 1 base from J, with 18 bases between. Germline values: CDR1 DFQATT, CDR2 SNEGSKA (reference sequence). The CDR3 extends over 15 amino acids.